This T cell receptor (beta chain) was obtained from a study of CXCR3-negative and CXCR3-positive naive CD8 T cells (dated by TCRdb to the late 2010s). Turning to the overall study: Roughly 140 million TRB reads were obtained in total, roughly 1.5 +/- 0.3 million reads per library. Diversity and physicochemical repertoire analyses were performed on around 10 donors pooled from two independent experiments. Naive subsets from several donors and memory cells from 3 donors were included in the TRBV-TRBJ cluster analysis. Broader findings and caveats from the paper: Repertoire diversity was comparably high in both naive subsets but much lower in memory CD8+ T cells. TRB CDR3s from CXCR3-positive naive cells showed higher hydrophobicity (lower Kidera factor 4), lower energy, and higher strength and volume indices than CXCR3-negative naive cells. Naive CXCR3-negative and CXCR3-positive cells from the same donor showed similar TRBV-TRBJ usage, whereas memory cells showed distinct patterns. Surface CD5, linked to self-reactivity in mice, was comparable between naive subsets; TCR interaction strength was therefore also inferred from TRB CDR3 physicochemical properties. Freshly isolated PBMCs were used for most assays because CXCR3 expression went down partially after cryopreservation.

Reading from cysteine to phenylalanine, the CDR3 counts 13 amino acids. DNA is not recorded here. From a lookup of the germline V gene, CDR1 and CDR2 are SQVTM and ANQGSEA. Notes on this clonotype: No cognate antigen has been identified for it.

Each CD8+ T cell subset was flow-sorted in triplicate, and around 300,000 cells per subset were placed directly into RLT lysis buffer. Naive CD8+ T cells were defined stringently as CD45RO-CCR7+CD27+CD95- to exclude memory contaminants. Standard density gradient centrifugation was used to isolate peripheral blood mononuclear cells from buffy coats. Naive CXCR3-negative and CXCR3-positive CD8+ T cells were flow-sorted on a FACSAria III. An RNeasy Mini Kit was used to extract total RNA from the sorted cells. This sample was sequenced with a NextSeq 550. The Human TCR Profiling Kit (MiLaboratory) was used to prepare UMI-labeled 5' RACE TRB cDNA libraries. The full amount of extracted RNA was used for cDNA synthesis, and the full amount of resulting cDNA was used for PCR amplification. Libraries were prepared in parallel using an identical number of PCR cycles. Per the original workflow: With a minimum of two reads required per UMI, MIGEC and MiXCR pulled out about 53,000 +/- 10,000 unique UMI-labeled TRB cDNA molecules from each library. On average, each library contained 40,000 +/- 10,000 functional in-frame TRB CDR3 nucleotide clonotypes without stop codons. After downsampling to 5000 UMI-labeled TRB molecules per sample, diversity metrics such as normalized Shannon-Wiener and Chao1 were calculated in VDJtools. VDJtools was used to calculate clonotype-size-weighted physicochemical properties of the central five CDR3 residues, namely interaction energy, strength, volume and Kidera factor 4. TCRdb reprocessed the reads; each CDR3 protein sequence makes one entry, and DNA is unavailable. Clone size and V and J calls follow TCRdb, not the original study. The record for this sample contains several thousand distinct CDR3 sequences. The ten top clones hold 1.5% to 2% of the sample.

Here the chain combines TRBV29-1 and TRBJ2-5; TCRdb lists TRBD1, though no DNA is available to test this call. The sequencing sample was made of naive CXCR3- CD8+ T cells from blood. The cell subset or site label corresponds to: CD45RO-CCR7+CD27+CD95- naive CD8+ T cells lacking CXCR3 (TNR3-). The sequence derives from a human donor in good health. Some clones in this sample may be carry-over from other donors' samples. The CDR3 sequence is CSVRGYFQETQYF.